The T cell receptor beta chain described here comes from a study of cytomegalovirus exposure and HLA in healthy donors. Study at large: As an earlier analysis found, some 180 million T cells yielded about 120 million unique TCR beta sequences. Study-level results: The study reported that TCR beta sequences accurately predicted HLA-A and HLA-B alleles in most subjects.

PCR was performed using 60 Vbeta and 13 Jbeta primers. This table comes from immunoSEQ multiplex PCR, and its TCRdb copy is limited to in-frame clones, with some not included. The sample holds around 160,000 clones; roughly 80% are singletons and the top ten take about 7.7%. Trimming stripped 0 bases from V and 0 bases from J, with 12 bases between. The CDR3 totals 17 residues. Germline V gene sequence: CDR1 SGHNT, CDR2 YYREEE (reference sequence). A note on this clone: Its specificity is not known.

Material for sequencing was PBMCs. The clonotype was recovered from a woman in her forties in good health and CMV-seropositive. The chain is built from TRBV5-4 and TRBJ2-2; D gene uncertain. CDR3 DNA sequence: TGTGCCAGCAGCTTGGGGGTCGGAGACTCGAACACCGGGGAGCTGTTTTTT. It translates to CASSLGVGDSNTGELFF.